These 25 T cell receptor beta chains came from one sample sequenced in a study of T-cell reconstitution after alpha-beta-depleted transplantation in children. Preparation of the TCRbeta library was carried out with unique molecular identifiers. TCRdb fed the PCR reads into MiXCR, producing one record per CDR3 protein. The sample records hundreds of thousands of distinct CDR3 sequences, roughly 10% being singletons. The material sequenced was PBMCs from the stem cell graft donor, taken from the stem cell graft. The receptors stem from a human donor who donated a stem cell graft to a child with acute lymphoblastic leukemia.

Turning to this clonotype: A much larger clone is a single base away; this may be a read error. The chain has TRBV20-1 and TRBJ1-6, with D possibly matching TRBD1 (6 bases). The germline V gene encodes CDR1 DFQATT and CDR2 SNEGSKA (reference sequence). The CDR3 has 16 amino acids. The CDR3: CCARGRRGALNSPLHF. CDR3 DNA: TGCTGTGCTAGAGGGCGACGGGGGGCCCTGAATTCACCCCTCCACTTT.

This clonotype has at least ten counts. The chain joins TRBV5-1 to TRBJ2-1; 10 bases are a match to TRBD2. Per germline, CDR1 SGHRS and CDR2 YFSETQ. The CDR3 runs to 15 residues. With V trimmed by 0 bases and J by 6 bases, 3 bases remained unmatched. The CDR3: CASSLGTSGANEQFF. The CDR3 nucleotides are TGCGCCAGCAGCTTGGGTACTAGCGGGGCCAATGAGCAGTTCTTC.

This clonotype was seen many times. V is TRBV9 and J is TRBJ2-5; D is uncertain. V gave up 0 bases and J gave up 4 bases, with 10 bases separating them. Germline CDR1 is SGDLS and CDR2 is YYNGEE. The CDR3 runs 14 residues. CDR3 loop: CASSVGASAETQYF. DNA for the CDR3: TGTGCCAGCAGCGTAGGGGCCTCTGCAGAGACCCAGTACTTC.

The J gene is TRBJ2-4, the V gene TRBV6-5, with D hard to call. Trimming left V 2 bases short and J 4 bases short, with 12 bases between. The CDR3 spans 15 residues. Germline values: CDR1 MNHEY, CDR2 SVGAGI. The CDR3 DNA is TGTGCCAGCAGTTACGGTTCGGACGGAAAAAACATTCAGTACTTC. It codes for CASSYGSDGKNIQYF.

This clonotype was seen many times. V usage is TRBV20-1 and J usage is TRBJ2-5; the D is unclear. Germline values: CDR1 DFQATT, CDR2 SNEGSKA (reference sequence). V lost 3 bases, J lost 2 bases, and 10 bases lay in between. The CDR3 runs to 13 residues. This chain's CDR3 is CSARTLGQETQYF. The CDR3 DNA reads as TGCAGTGCTAGGACCCTAGGGCAAGAGACCCAGTACTTC.

This clonotype appeared a few times. V gene TRBV5-1 combines with J gene TRBJ2-5, with 8 bases aligning to TRBD1. The CDR3 contains 14 residues. Germline CDR1 SGHRS, CDR2 YFSETQ. J was trimmed by 2 bases and V by 5 bases; bases with no gene match: 5. CDR3 sequence: CASRGTGLQETQYF. The CDR3 DNA sequence: TGCGCCAGCAGAGGGACAGGCCTTCAAGAGACCCAGTACTTC.

The chain recombines TRBV5-6 with TRBJ2-1, with 12 bases identical to TRBD2. CDR1 and CDR2 from the germline V gene are SGHDT and YYEEEE. This CDR3 is built from 15 residues. J lost 8 bases, V lost 0 bases, and 3 bases had no gene match. Written as DNA, the CDR3 is TGTGCCAGCAGCTTGGGGCTAGCGGGGGGGTATGAGCAGTTCTTC. This encodes CASSLGLAGGYEQFF.

This clonotype was recorded at least ten times. V gene TRBV19 combines with J gene TRBJ1-2, with no clear D. CDR1 and CDR2 from the germline V gene are LNHDA and SQIVND (reference sequence). This CDR3 region has 14 residues. The V and J ends lost 3 bases and 0 bases respectively, with 8 bases between them. CDR3: CASSILTANYGYTF. The DNA of the CDR3 is TGTGCCAGTAGTATCCTCACAGCTAACTATGGCTACACCTTC. The whole variable domain, filled in from reference TRBV19 and TRBJ1-2, reads DGGITQSPKYLFRKEGQNVTLSCEQNLNHDAMYWYRQDPGQGLRLIYYSQIVNDFQKGDIAEGYSVSREKKESFPLTVTSAQKNPTAFYLCASSILTANYGYTFGSGTRLTVV.

This chain links TRBV28 with TRBJ1-1; D remains unclear. The CDR3 length is 13 residues. From germline, CDR1 is MDHEN and CDR2 SYDVKM. The germline V and J ends were trimmed by 2 bases and 4 bases, with 8 bases remaining between them. The CDR3 here is CASSLQGITEAFF. The CDR3 DNA follows: TGTGCCAGCAGTTTACAAGGGATCACTGAAGCTTTCTTT.

Many counts were recorded for this clonotype. The chain recombines TRBV12-3 or TRBV12-4 with TRBJ1-1; TRBD1 aligns across 8 bases. The CDR3 is 17 residues long. The V and J ends lost 8 bases and 4 bases, in that order; junction bases with no gene match: 18. CDR3 loop: CASRNSGGAWSGTEAFF. In nucleotides, the CDR3 is TGTGCCAGCCGAAATTCAGGGGGCGCTTGGTCAGGCACTGAAGCTTTCTTT.

In its sample, this clonotype ranks as medium-sized. V is TRBV27 and J is TRBJ1-1; unclear D gene. The CDR3 has 16 amino acids. Germline values: CDR1 MNHEY, CDR2 SMNVEV (reference sequence). Between the trimmed V and J ends, which lost 4 bases and 5 bases, there was a span of 20 bases. CDR3 sequence reads: CASSSPKATLRTEAFF. CDR3 bases: TGTGCCAGCAGTTCCCCAAAAGCCACTCTTCGAACTGAAGCTTTCTTT.

The V gene is TRBV10-3, the J gene TRBJ1-4, with 9 bases aligning to TRBD1. CDR1 and CDR2 (germline): ENHRY, SYGVKD. The CDR3 spans 14 residues. J gave up 7 bases and V 0 bases, and 0 bases lay outside the gene matches. CDR3 sequence reads: CAISESTGGEKLFF. For the CDR3, the DNA is TGTGCCATCAGTGAGTCGACAGGGGGTGAAAAACTGTTTTTT.

The chain uses TRBV7-2 and TRBJ1-3; D may be TRBD1 (5 bases). The ends were cut back, 1 base at V and 7 bases at J, with 8 bases in the middle. The CDR3 runs 13 residues. The V gene's germline CDR1 is SGHTA and CDR2 FQGNSA. CDR3 nucleotide sequence: TGTGCCAGCAGCTTAGGACAGCTGAACACCATATATTTT. Translated, it gives CASSLGQLNTIYF.

This clonotype was recorded a few times. The chain employs TRBV7-9 and TRBJ1-1; TRBD1 might be the D (5 bases). The CDR3 consists of 15 residues. Germline loops: CDR1 SEHNR, CDR2 FQNEAQ (reference sequence). Trimming removed 5 bases at V and 8 bases at J, with 21 bases between. CDR3 coding DNA: TGTGCCAGCAGCCCCCATTCCAGGGCCGGTATGGAAGCTTTCTTT. Translation gives CASSPHSRAGMEAFF.

This chain joins TRBV7-9 and TRBJ2-7; D is uncertain. Germline V gene sequence: CDR1 SEHNR, CDR2 FQNEAQ (reference sequence). Between the trimmed V and J ends, which lost 5 bases and 2 bases, there was a span of 16 bases. CDR3 length: 15 amino acids. The CDR3 here is CASSPESDRTYEQYF. The CDR3 nucleotides read TGTGCCAGCAGCCCCGAATCAGACCGGACCTACGAGCAGTACTTC.

There are many counts of this clonotype. V usage is TRBV2 and J usage is TRBJ1-2; D call uncertain. Trimming pared 0 bases from V and 8 bases from J, leaving 10 bases between. From germline, CDR1 is SNHLY and CDR2 FYNNEI. The CDR3 is 13 residues long. The CDR3, as DNA: TGTGCCAGCAGTGAAGCGGGGTTGGGCGGCTACACCTTC. It translates to CASSEAGLGGYTF.

This clonotype has just a few counts. The chain recombines TRBV10-3 with TRBJ1-3; D is uncertain. The CDR3 covers 14 residues. CDR1 and CDR2 (germline): ENHRY, SYGVKD. The V end was cut by 2 bases, the J end by 0 bases, with 5 bases between. This CDR3 reads CAISELFSGNTIYF. CDR3 bases: TGTGCCATCAGTGAGCTCTTCTCTGGAAACACCATATATTTT.

This chain joins TRBV10-2 and TRBJ1-1; no reliable D call. Germline CDR1 and CDR2: WSHSY and SAAADI. The CDR3 has 13 residues. V was clipped by 7 bases and J by 4 bases, with 13 bases between them. The CDR3 DNA is TGCGCCAGCAAATCAGACCGGCTCACTGAAGCTTTCTTT. Translation: CASKSDRLTEAFF.

This clonotype was observed a few times. The CDR3 is CASSQEGFLQRGQETQYF. The DNA of the CDR3 is TGTGCCAGCAGCCAAGAGGGATTCTTGCAAAGGGGGCAAGAGACCCAGTACTTC. The gene calls are TRBV3-1 and TRBJ2-5; weak D call: TRBD1 (6 bases). Germline CDR1 and CDR2: LGHDT and YNNKEL (reference sequence). CDR3 length: 18 residues. The V end lost 0 bases, the J end lost 2 bases, and 19 bases lay between the germline ends.

This clonotype was recorded at least ten times. CDR3 loop: CASSTSGAQGIQYF. The CDR3 nucleotides are TGTGCCAGTAGTACTTCAGGGGCCCAAGGCATTCAGTACTTC. This chain joins TRBV19 and TRBJ2-4, with D perhaps TRBD1 (6 bases). The length of the CDR3 is 14 residues. With 4 bases removed from V and 9 bases from J, the gap between germline ends came to 16 bases. Germline V CDR1 and CDR2: LNHDA, SQIVND (reference sequence).

In its sample, this clonotype was seen a few times. This sequence joins TRBV5-1 and TRBJ1-1; weak D call: TRBD1 (5 bases). The CDR3 runs 14 residues. From germline, CDR1 is SGHRS and CDR2 YFSETQ. The V and J ends lost 5 bases and 4 bases respectively, with 15 bases between them. Written as DNA, the CDR3 is TGCGCCAGCAGACCACAGAAAGGGGTCACTGAAGCTTTCTTT. Translation gives CASRPQKGVTEAFF.

This clonotype was seen repeatedly, ten times or more. This chain joins TRBV7-8 and TRBJ2-3; TRBD2 agrees at 12 bases. Germline V gene lookup returns CDR1 SGHVS and CDR2 FQNEAQ. The CDR3 is 16 residues long. The trim removed 5 bases at V and 5 bases at J, leaving 8 bases unmatched. The CDR3 here is CASSPRLAGERDTQYF. The DNA for the CDR3 is TGTGCCAGCAGCCCTAGACTAGCGGGGGAGCGAGATACGCAGTATTTT.

Ten or more counts support this clonotype. The rearrangement joins TRBV3-1 to TRBJ2-1, with 8 bases matching TRBD2. This CDR3 region has 15 residues. With V trimmed by 1 base and J by 12 bases, 11 bases remained unmatched. CDR1 and CDR2 from the germline V gene are LGHDT and YNNKEL (reference sequence). CDR3 region: CASSQVSGGPLGQFF. CDR3 in DNA: TGTGCCAGCAGCCAAGTCAGCGGGGGACCGCTTGGGCAGTTCTTC.

The rearrangement joins TRBV7-2 to TRBJ1-1; D unresolved. Trimming cost V 6 bases and J 4 bases, with 9 bases left between them. There are 12 residues in the CDR3. Germline V gives CDR1 SGHTA, CDR2 FQGNSA. CDR3 amino acids: CASRMRFTEAFF. The DNA for the CDR3 is TGTGCCAGCAGGATGAGGTTCACTGAAGCTTTCTTT.

This clonotype has only a few counts. The chain uses TRBV2 and TRBJ1-2; D remains unclear. This CDR3 is 14 amino acids long. CDR1 SNHLY and CDR2 FYNNEI come from the germline V gene. V gave up 2 bases and J gave up 2 bases, with 9 bases separating them. The CDR3 loop reads CASSEFYLNYGYTF. The CDR3 DNA reads as TGTGCCAGCAGTGAATTCTACCTAAACTATGGCTACACCTTC.